This T cell receptor (beta chain) was recovered during a study of blood T cell repertoires in COVID-19. The germline gives CDR1 LNHDA, CDR2 SQIVND (reference sequence). The CDR3 is 16 amino acids. With 5 bases clipped from V and 2 bases from J, the junction kept 6 bases outside the gene matches. Study processing details: Reference gene primers were amplified, and this amplification served to estimate nucleated cell counts. Data came from immunoSEQ multiplex PCR; TCRdb stores just in-frame clones and leaves some out. That table is the source of V, J and clone size, and D and trimming were worked out from the DNA. The profile covers 210,000 or so clones, with 83% appearing a single time and roughly 1.3% taken by the ten largest. During active infection, Seattle patients enrolled and were then monitored through disease.

The sequence was collected from a woman aged 25 to 39 with COVID-19, enrolled during active disease. Material for sequencing was peripheral blood. The chain combines TRBV19 with TRBJ1-5; 10 nucleotides line up with TRBD1. The CDR3 loop is CASSPRDRGRNQPQHF. CDR3 nucleotide sequence: TGTGCCAGTAGTCCTCGGGACAGGGGACGCAATCAGCCCCAGCATTTT.